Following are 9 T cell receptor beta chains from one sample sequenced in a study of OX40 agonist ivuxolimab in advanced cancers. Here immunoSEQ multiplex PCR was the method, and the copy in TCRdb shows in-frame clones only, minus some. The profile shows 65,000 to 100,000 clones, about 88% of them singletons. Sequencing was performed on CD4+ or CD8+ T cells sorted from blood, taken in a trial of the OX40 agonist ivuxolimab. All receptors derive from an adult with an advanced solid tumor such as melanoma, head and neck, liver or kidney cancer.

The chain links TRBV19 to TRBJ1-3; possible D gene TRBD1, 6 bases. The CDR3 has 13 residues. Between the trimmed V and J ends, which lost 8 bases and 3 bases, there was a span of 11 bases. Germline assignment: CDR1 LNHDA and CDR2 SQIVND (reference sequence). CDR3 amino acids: CASLVQGGNTIYF. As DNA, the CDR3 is TGTGCCAGTTTGGTACAGGGTGGAAACACCATATATTTT.

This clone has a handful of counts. CDR3 sequence (DNA): TGCGCCAGCAGCCAAGATCGACTAGTAGCCGCCGAGACCCAGTACTTC. It codes for CASSQDRLVAAETQYF. The chain is built from TRBV4-3 and TRBJ2-5; tentatively, D is TRBD2 (6 bases). Germline CDR1 is LGHNA and CDR2 is YSLEER. The CDR3 is 16 residues long. V lost 0 bases, J lost 5 bases, and 16 bases lay in between.

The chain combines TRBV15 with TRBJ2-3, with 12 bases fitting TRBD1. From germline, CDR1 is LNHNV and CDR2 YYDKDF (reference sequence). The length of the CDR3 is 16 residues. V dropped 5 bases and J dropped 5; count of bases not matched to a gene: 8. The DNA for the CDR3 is TGTGCCACCAGCGGGGACAGGGGGCAAGGTCGAGATACGCAGTATTTT. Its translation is CATSGDRGQGRDTQYF.

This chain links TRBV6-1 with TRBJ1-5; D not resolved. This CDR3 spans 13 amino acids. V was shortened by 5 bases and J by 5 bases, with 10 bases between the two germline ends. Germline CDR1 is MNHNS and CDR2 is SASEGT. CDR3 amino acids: CASSPRSYQPQHF. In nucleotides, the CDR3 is TGTGCCAGCAGTCCCCGGAGCTATCAGCCCCAGCATTTT.

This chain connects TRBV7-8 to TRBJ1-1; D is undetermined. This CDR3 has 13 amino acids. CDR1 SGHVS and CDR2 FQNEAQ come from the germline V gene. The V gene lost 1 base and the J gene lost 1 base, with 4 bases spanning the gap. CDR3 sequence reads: CASSLGRNTEAFF. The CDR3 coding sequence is TGTGCCAGCAGCTTAGGCCGGAACACTGAAGCTTTCTTT. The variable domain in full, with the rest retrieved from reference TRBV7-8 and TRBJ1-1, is GAGVSQSPRYKVAKRGQDVALRCDPISGHVSLFWYQQALGQGPEFLTYFQNEAQLDKSGLPSDRFFAERPEGSVSTLKIQRTQQEDSAVYLCASSLGRNTEAFFGQGTRLTVV.

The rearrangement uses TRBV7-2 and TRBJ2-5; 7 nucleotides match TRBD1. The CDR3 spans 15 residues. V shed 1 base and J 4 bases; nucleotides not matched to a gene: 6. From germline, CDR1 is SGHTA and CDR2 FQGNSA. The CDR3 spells CASSLGWDSSETQYF. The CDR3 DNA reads TGTGCCAGCAGCTTAGGGTGGGACAGTTCAGAGACCCAGTACTTC.

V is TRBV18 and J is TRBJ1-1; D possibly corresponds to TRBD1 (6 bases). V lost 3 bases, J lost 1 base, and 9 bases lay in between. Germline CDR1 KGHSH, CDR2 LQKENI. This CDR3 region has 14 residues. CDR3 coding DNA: TGTGCCAGCTCACCGAAACAGGGGAACACTGAAGCTTTCTTT. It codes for CASSPKQGNTEAFF.

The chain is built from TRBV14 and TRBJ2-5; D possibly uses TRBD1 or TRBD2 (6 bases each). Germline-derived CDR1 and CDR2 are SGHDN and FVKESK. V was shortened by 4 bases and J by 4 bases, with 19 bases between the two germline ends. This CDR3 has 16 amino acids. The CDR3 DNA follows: TGTGCCAGCAGCCCGAGGGGGACTTCCCCTATAGAGACCCAGTACTTC. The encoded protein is CASSPRGTSPIETQYF. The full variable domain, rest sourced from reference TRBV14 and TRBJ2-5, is EAGVTQFPSHSVIEKGQTVTLRCDPISGHDNLYWYRRVMGKEIKFLLHFVKESKQDESGMPNNRFLAERTGGTYSTLKVQPAELEDSGVYFCASSPRGTSPIETQYFGPGTRLLVL.

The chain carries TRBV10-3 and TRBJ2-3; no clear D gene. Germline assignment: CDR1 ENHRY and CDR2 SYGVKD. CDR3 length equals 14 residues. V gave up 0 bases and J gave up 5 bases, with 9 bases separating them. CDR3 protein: CAISESGRIDTQYF. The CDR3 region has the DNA TGTGCCATCAGTGAGTCAGGCAGGATAGATACGCAGTATTTT.